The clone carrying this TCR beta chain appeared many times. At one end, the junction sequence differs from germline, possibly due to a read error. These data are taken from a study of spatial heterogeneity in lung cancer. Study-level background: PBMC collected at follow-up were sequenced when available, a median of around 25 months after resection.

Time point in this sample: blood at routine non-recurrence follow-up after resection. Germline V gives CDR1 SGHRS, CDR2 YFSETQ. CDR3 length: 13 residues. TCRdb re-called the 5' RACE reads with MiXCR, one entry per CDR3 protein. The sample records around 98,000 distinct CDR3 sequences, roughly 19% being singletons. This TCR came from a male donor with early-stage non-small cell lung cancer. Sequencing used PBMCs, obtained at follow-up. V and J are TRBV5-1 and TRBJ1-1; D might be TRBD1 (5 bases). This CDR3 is CASSLTVNTEAFF. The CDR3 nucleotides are TGTGCCAGCAGCTTGACAGTGAACACTGAAGCTTTCTTT.